Given below is one T cell receptor beta chain in context. Its antigen is unknown. TCRdb's copy holds only in-frame clones and misses some; the assay was immunoSEQ multiplex PCR. There are a few thousand clones in the sample; 79% occur only once, and roughly 4.9% lies in the top ten. The sample belongs to a study of neoadjuvant nivolumab and ipilimumab in lung cancer. The study, taken as a whole, reports: Higher pretherapy blood TCR richness went with higher resected-tumor richness.

The trim removed 4 bases at V and 3 bases at J, leaving 9 bases unmatched. The CDR3 extends over 15 amino acids. The germline V gene has CDR1 SGHRS and CDR2 YFSETQ. The rearrangement links TRBV5-1 to TRBJ2-7; 8 bases fit TRBD1. The sample here was peripheral blood, taken after neoadjuvant nivolumab, alone or with ipilimumab, at or shortly before surgery. This TCR came from an adult with non-small cell lung cancer. The DNA of the CDR3 is TGCGCCAGCAGCGTTTACGGGACAGGACACTACGAGCAGTACTTC. As protein: CASSVYGTGHYEQYF.